This T cell receptor (beta chain) was captured by sequencing in a study of T cells in Graves' hyperthyroidism and ophthalmopathy. Overall study findings and caveats: Among thyroid clonotypes expanded above 0.001, most also appeared in blood.

This clonotype has at least ten counts. The antigen is undetermined. Exclusion followed for patients with uncontrolled infection, other autoimmune disease, pregnancy or lactation. Trimming shortened V by 1 base and J by 2 bases, and 16 bases separated the two germline ends. Germline V lookup: CDR1 SGHKS, CDR2 YYEKEE (reference sequence). This CDR3 is 16 amino acids long. Template material for amplifying TCR beta CDR3 regions consisted of RNA transcripts. An initial round of RT-PCR targeting the TCR CDR3 relied on the HTBI primer set. TCRdb recomputed calls from the multiplex PCR reads with MiXCR, one row per CDR3 protein. The sample has 400,000 to 600,000 distinct CDR3 sequences; about 15% are singletons.

The chain uses TRBV5-5 and TRBJ2-7; perhaps TRBD1 as D (6 bases). Source material: blood. This sequence was found in a woman aged 30 to 39 with Graves' ophthalmopathy. The CDR3 DNA is TGTGCCAGCAGCTTGTTTGACAGGCCGCCTCCCTACGAGCAGTACTTC. It translates to CASSLFDRPPPYEQYF.